This T cell receptor (beta chain) was profiled in a study of blood T cell repertoires in COVID-19. At the level of the study: Sources were T cells, B-cell-depleted T cells, or PBMCs; the material itself was cDNA or gDNA.

The germline CDR1 and CDR2 sequences are MGHRA and YSYEKL. The CDR3 covers 18 residues. V gave up 0 bases and J gave up 1 base; unmatched junction bases: 3. Clones were read by immunoSEQ multiplex PCR, and TCRdb kept only the in-frame ones, dropping some. The data contain approximately 310,000 clones, about 85% of them singletons. The V and J genes are TRBV4-1 and TRBJ2-1; TRBD2 matches at 13 bases. Sequences were obtained from PBMCs or T cells enriched from blood (not recorded which). The source is a woman aged 25 to 39 who had been exposed to COVID-19. DNA for the CDR3: TGCGCCAGCAGCCAAGAGGGACTAGCGGGAAGTTCCTACAATGAGCAGTTCTTC. Its protein product is CASSQEGLAGSSYNEQFF.